The entry below gives a single TCR beta chain sequence along with its context. The antigen remains unidentified. The data belong to a study of cytomegalovirus exposure and HLA in healthy donors. Study results and caveats: Roughly even sequencing depth across donors was the assumption behind the presence/absence analyses. A later analysis found common viral pathogens apparently linked to several of the most significant clusters.

CDR3 size: 15 residues. The V gene's germline CDR1 is GTSNPN and CDR2 SVGIG (reference sequence). Trimming took 3 bases from V and 3 from J, leaving 15 bases between them. The PCR made use of 60 Vbeta and 13 Jbeta primers. Assay: immunoSEQ multiplex PCR; the TCRdb copy retains only in-frame clones and omits some. The sample lists 72,000 or so clones; 70% to 80% were seen once. This receptor was identified in a man younger than 30 in good health and CMV-seropositive. The gene calls are TRBV30 and TRBJ1-5; D possibly corresponds to TRBD1 (6 bases). Specimen: PBMCs. This CDR3 reads CAWSRGAASNQPQHF. Written as DNA, the CDR3 is TGTGCCTGGAGCCGGGGGGCAGCCTCCAATCAGCCCCAGCATTTT.